The sequence of this T cell receptor beta chain was determined in a study of blood T cell repertoires in COVID-19. Study in general: There were acute and convalescent COVID-19 samples, and they came from the United States, Italy and Spain.

Germline V gene sequence: CDR1 MNHEY, CDR2 SVGAGI. The CDR3 is made up of 10 amino acids. Comments on this clone: At one of its ends the junction is not consistent with the germline gene, which may arise from a read error.

Source study methods: The authors estimated nucleated cell counts from reference gene primer amplification. Assay used: immunoSEQ multiplex PCR; TCRdb lists only in-frame clones, some missing. V, J and clone size are those of that table, while D and trimming were read from the DNA. Of 230,000 or so clones listed, around 84% are singletons. Sample: peripheral blood. The V gene is TRBV6-5, the J gene TRBJ1-6; 10 nucleotides line up with TRBD1. The TCR originated in a man aged 35 to 55 who had recovered from COVID-19. The CDR3 sequence is CASSPGQGIF. The CDR3 DNA reads TGTGCCAGCAGTCCGGGACAGGGGATCTTT.